The 15 T cell receptor beta chains below come from one sample, sequenced in a study of blood T cells in healthy people across ages. The use of a sample-barcoded 5' primer and a J-beta primer mix characterized a second PCR of 7 to 11 cycles. One entry per CDR3 protein, called by TCRdb with MiXCR from the 5' RACE reads. Here the sample spans around 900,000 distinct CDR3 sequences, roughly half being singletons. Specimen: blood. The receptors here all came from a woman in her fifties or sixties in good health.

The J gene is TRBJ2-1, the V gene TRBV20-1, with TRBD2 matching 10 bases. Germline values: CDR1 DFQATT, CDR2 SNEGSKA (reference sequence). This CDR3 has 13 residues. V lost 6 bases, J lost 7 bases, and 6 bases stayed unmatched. The CDR3 protein is CSALGLASNEQFF. CDR3 DNA sequence: TGCAGTGCGCTGGGACTAGCGTCGAATGAGCAGTTCTTC.

This clonotype was seen a handful of times. The V call is TRBV10-3, the J call TRBJ2-1; 12 bases are shared with TRBD1. The CDR3 contains 14 residues. V lost 10 bases, J lost 10 bases, and 11 bases stayed unmatched. Per the germline V gene, CDR1 is ENHRY and CDR2 is SYGVKD. This CDR3 reads CATEGQGAAWEQFF. CDR3 DNA sequence: TGTGCCACAGAGGGACAGGGGGCCGCATGGGAGCAGTTCTTC.

V is TRBV6-5 and J is TRBJ1-5; 11 bases fit TRBD1. This CDR3 is 15 amino acids long. V lost 5 bases, J lost 7 bases, and 7 bases stayed unmatched. Germline CDR1 is MNHEY and CDR2 is SVGAGI. CDR3 nucleotides: TGTGCCAGCAGTCCCGGGACAGGGGGACACCAGCCCCAGCATTTT. This gives the protein CASSPGTGGHQPQHF.

This sequence joins TRBV20-1 and TRBJ1-2; D unclear. The germline V gene encodes CDR1 DFQATT and CDR2 SNEGSKA (reference sequence). The CDR3 spans 16 residues. With 0 bases removed from V and 4 bases from J, the gap between germline ends came to 18 bases. This chain's CDR3 is CSARDFPGRDSYGYTF. For the CDR3, the DNA is TGCAGTGCTAGAGATTTTCCAGGAAGAGATTCCTATGGCTACACCTTC.

The chain is built from TRBV27 and TRBJ2-7, with D perhaps assigned TRBD1 or TRBD2 (5 bases each). Between the trimmed V and J ends, which lost 10 bases and 1 base, there was a span of 20 bases. CDR1 MNHEY and CDR2 SMNVEV come from the germline V gene (reference sequence). The CDR3 consists of 15 residues. This chain's CDR3 is CATAEGQGASYEQYF. CDR3 coding DNA: TGTGCCACCGCTGAGGGGCAGGGTGCTTCCTACGAGCAGTACTTC.

This clonotype appeared a few times. This sequence joins TRBV5-1 and TRBJ2-1; no firm D call. Deletions cut 1 base from V and 0 bases from J, with 8 bases between. The length of the CDR3 is 15 residues. Germline CDR1 SGHRS, CDR2 YFSETQ. The CDR3 sequence: CASSLTTRSYNEQFF. The CDR3 DNA reads TGCGCCAGCAGCTTGACTACGCGCTCCTACAATGAGCAGTTCTTC.

This chain's CDR3 is CASSPQYSNQPQHF. In nucleotides, the CDR3 is TGTGCCAGCAGCCCCCAGTATAGCAATCAGCCCCAGCATTTT. J is TRBJ1-5 and V is TRBV3-1; no clear D. CDR3 length: 14 amino acids. Trimming stripped 4 bases from V and 0 bases from J, with 7 bases between. Germline values: CDR1 LGHDT, CDR2 YNNKEL (reference sequence).

This chain connects TRBV27 to TRBJ2-1; D gene ambiguous. Germline V CDR1 and CDR2: MNHEY, SMNVEV (reference sequence). CDR3 length equals 15 residues. Trimming took off 6 bases at V and 3 bases at J, with 15 bases between the two ends. CDR3 amino acids: CASSLEARSYNEQFF. The CDR3 nucleotides read TGTGCCAGCAGCTTAGAGGCTAGGAGCTACAATGAGCAGTTCTTC.

There are a few counts of this clonotype. The gene calls are TRBV4-1 and TRBJ2-6; TRBD2 agrees at 11 bases. CDR3 length equals 19 residues. Germline trimming cut 1 base from V and 3 bases from J; bases unmatched to any gene: 8. The germline gives CDR1 MGHRA, CDR2 YSYEKL. The CDR3 DNA sequence: TGCGCCAGCAGCCAAGGAGGTCTAGCGGGAGGTCGTGGGGCCAACGTCCTGACTTTC. Protein sequence: CASSQGGLAGGRGANVLTF.

The CDR3 reads CASSLVGEKLFF. As DNA, the CDR3 is TGTGCCAGCAGCTTAGTTGGGGAAAAACTGTTTTTT. This rearrangement joins TRBV7-6 to TRBJ1-4; no reliable D call. CDR1 SGHVS and CDR2 FNYEAQ come from the germline V gene. The length of the CDR3 is 12 residues. V was clipped by 1 base and J by 8 bases, with 5 bases between them. The complete variable domain, with remaining parts taken from reference TRBV7-6 and TRBJ1-4, reads GAGVSQSPRYKVTKRGQDVALRCDPISGHVSLYWYRQALGQGPEFLTYFNYEAQQDKSGLPNDRFSAERPEGSISTLTIQRTEQRDSAMYRCASSLVGEKLFFGSGTQLSVL.

This clonotype occurred once. This could be a read error, since a much larger clone is one nucleotide away. The rearrangement joins TRBV4-3 to TRBJ1-2; D is perhaps TRBD1 (5 bases). CDR3 length: 16 residues. Per the germline V gene, CDR1 is LGHNA and CDR2 is YSLEER. The V end lost 0 bases, the J end lost 4 bases, and 15 bases lay between the germline ends. For the CDR3, the DNA is TGCGCCAGCAGCCAAGATTTGGTCGGACATAGCTATGGCTACACCTTC. Protein: CASSQDLVGHSYGYTF.

The V gene is TRBV3-1, the J gene TRBJ2-7; the match to TRBD2 covers 12 bases. The V segment lost 0 bases and the J segment 4 bases; nucleotides outside the gene matches: 10. Germline V gene sequence: CDR1 LGHDT, CDR2 YNNKEL (reference sequence). This CDR3 is built from 18 residues. CDR3 sequence (DNA): TGTGCCAGCAGCCAAGAAGCTAGCGGGAGGGCTAGTATTTACGAGCAGTACTTC. The encoded protein is CASSQEASGRASIYEQYF.

This clonotype was seen just once. The chain has TRBV10-3 and TRBJ1-1; 8 bases line up with TRBD1. V lost 4 bases and J lost 7; bases outside the gene matches: 2. The germline V gene encodes CDR1 ENHRY and CDR2 SYGVKD. The CDR3 has 12 residues. The CDR3 reads CAISGTGIEAFF. The CDR3 coding sequence is TGTGCCATCAGTGGGACAGGGATTGAAGCTTTCTTT.

The chain has TRBV14 and TRBJ2-7, with a possible D match to TRBD2 (5 bases). Germline V lookup: CDR1 SGHDN, CDR2 FVKESK. The V end was cut by 3 bases, the J end by 6 bases, with 9 bases between. The CDR3 contains 12 residues. The CDR3 is CASSHGVVEQYF. The DNA of the CDR3 is TGTGCCAGCAGCCACGGGGTGGTCGAGCAGTACTTC.

This clonotype has a handful of counts. This chain connects TRBV10-3 to TRBJ1-2; no definite D call. CDR3 length equals 14 residues. The V end was cut by 3 bases, the J end by 2 bases, with 10 bases between. Germline V CDR1 and CDR2: ENHRY, SYGVKD. The CDR3, as DNA: TGTGCCATCAGTGAATATTCAGGCAACTATGGCTACACCTTC. This translates into CAISEYSGNYGYTF.